A single T cell receptor (beta chain) is shown here with its context. What it binds is not known. With 4 bases removed from V and 3 bases from J, the gap between germline ends came to 11 bases. This CDR3 contains 13 residues. CDR1 is SGHKS and CDR2 is YYEKEE in the germline V gene (reference sequence). The repertoire was sequenced with immunoSEQ multiplex PCR; TCRdb's copy has only in-frame clones and lacks some. The repertoire holds approximately 2.5 million clones, with around 90% as singletons. This specimen comes from a study of shared clonotypes between healthy human individuals. Study-level background: A couple of women and a few men aged 18 to 49 made up the donors. The study used three CD4 naive, three CD4 memory, two CD8 naive and one CD8 memory plate per donor. Study-wide results and limits: Generally, naive subsets came out with larger estimated richness than memory subsets. Blood alone was sampled, and tissue repertoires likely differ.

The sample taken for sequencing was naive CD4+ T cells sorted from blood. The subset: CD45RA+ positively selected. The chain carries TRBV5-5 and TRBJ2-7; D remains ambiguous. This clonotype was obtained from a man aged 18 to 30 in good health. The CDR3 loop reads CASSQTRNYEQYF. In DNA, the CDR3 is TGTGCCAGCAGCCAGACAAGAAACTACGAGCAGTACTTC.